This T cell receptor (beta chain) was identified in a study of blood T cell repertoires in COVID-19. Whole-study context: Samples of COVID-19 (acute and convalescent) were obtained from the United States, Italy and Spain. Sources were T cells, B-cell-depleted T cells, or PBMCs; the material itself was cDNA or gDNA.

Enrollment of patients from Seattle took place during active infection, with longitudinal follow-up. Germline assignment: CDR1 MDHEN and CDR2 SYDVKM. V trimming: 5 bases; J trimming: 3 bases; junction bases outside the gene matches: 11. This CDR3 region has 17 residues. This clone showed up many times. Original methodology: Amplification from reference gene primers served as the basis for estimated nucleated cell counts. The data were produced by immunoSEQ multiplex PCR, yet TCRdb's version contains in-frame clones alone and is incomplete. The V and J calls and clone size come from that table; D and trimming were worked out from the DNA. The profile covers some 110,000 clones, with approximately 90% appearing a single time and around 2.1% taken by the ten largest.

This TCR derives from a man aged 45-60 years with COVID-19, enrolled during active disease. V usage is TRBV28 and J usage is TRBJ2-2, with 8 bases identical to TRBD2. The source material was peripheral blood. The CDR3 DNA is TGTGCCAGCAGTGCGGGACTAGTCCCTTTCCACACCGGGGAGCTGTTTTTT. This gives the protein CASSAGLVPFHTGELFF.